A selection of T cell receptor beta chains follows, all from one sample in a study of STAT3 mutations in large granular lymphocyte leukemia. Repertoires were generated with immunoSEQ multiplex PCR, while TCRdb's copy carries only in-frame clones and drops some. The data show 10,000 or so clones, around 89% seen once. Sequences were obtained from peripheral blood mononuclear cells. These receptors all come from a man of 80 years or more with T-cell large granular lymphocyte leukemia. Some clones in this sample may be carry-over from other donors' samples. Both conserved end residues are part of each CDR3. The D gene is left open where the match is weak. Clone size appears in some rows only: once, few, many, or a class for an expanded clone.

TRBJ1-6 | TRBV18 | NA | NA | CASSPARNSPLHF | TGTGCCAGCTCACCAGCAAGGAATTCACCCCTCCACTTT
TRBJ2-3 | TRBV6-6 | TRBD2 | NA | CASSFLSGGTPDTQYF | TGTGCCAGCAGTTTCCTTAGCGGGGGGACGCCAGATACGCAGTATTTT
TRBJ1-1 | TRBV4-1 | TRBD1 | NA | CASSQVTGYDAFF | TGCGCCAGCAGCCAGGTGACAGGGTACGATGCTTTCTTT
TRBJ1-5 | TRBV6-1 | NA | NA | CASREGQGHQPQHF | TGTGCCAGCAGAGAGGGGCAGGGCCATCAGCCCCAGCATTTT
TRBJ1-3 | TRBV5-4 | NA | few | CASSQGSPSGNTIYF | TGTGCCAGCAGCCAAGGGAGCCCCTCTGGAAACACCATATATTTT
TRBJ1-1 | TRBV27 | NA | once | CASSPRDGLEAFF | TGTGCCAGCAGTCCCCGGGACGGCCTTGAAGCTTTCTTT
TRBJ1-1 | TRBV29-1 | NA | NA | CSVVPTGTEAFF | TGCAGCGTTGTGCCCACGGGAACTGAAGCTTTCTTT
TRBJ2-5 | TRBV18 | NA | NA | CASSPGETQYF | TGTGCCAGCTCACCGGGGGAGACCCAGTACTTC
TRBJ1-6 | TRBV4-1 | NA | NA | CASSQDPDPWNSPLHF | TGCGCCAGCAGCCAAGACCCGGACCCCTGGAATTCACCCCTCCACTTT
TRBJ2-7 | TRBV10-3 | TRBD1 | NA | CAITNTGQGSGEQYF | TGTGCCATCACCAACACGGGACAGGGTTCAGGCGAGCAGTACTTC
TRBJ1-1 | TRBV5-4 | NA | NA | CASSFSGTTEAFF | TGTGCCAGCAGCTTCAGCGGGACCACTGAAGCTTTCTTT
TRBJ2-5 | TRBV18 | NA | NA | CASSPGRKETQYF | TGTGCCAGCTCACCGGGGAGGAAAGAGACCCAGTACTTC
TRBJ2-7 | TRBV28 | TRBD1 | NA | CASSLTGSSYEQYF | TGTGCCAGCAGCCTGACAGGGAGCTCCTACGAGCAGTACTTC
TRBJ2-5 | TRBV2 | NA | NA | CASSAGLETQYF | TGTGCCAGCAGTGCAGGGCTAGAGACCCAGTACTTC
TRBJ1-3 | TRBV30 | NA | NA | CAWSVRAGNTIYF | TGTGCCTGGAGTGTAAGAGCTGGAAACACCATATATTTT
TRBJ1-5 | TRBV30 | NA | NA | CAWSGDNQPQHF | TGTGCCTGGAGCGGTGACAATCAGCCCCAGCATTTT
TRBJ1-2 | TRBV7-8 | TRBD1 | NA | CASSLEGAGYGYTF | TGTGCCAGCAGCTTAGAGGGGGCCGGCTATGGCTACACCTTC
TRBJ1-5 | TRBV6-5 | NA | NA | CASSRNRESNQPQHF | TGTGCCAGCAGCCGAAACAGGGAAAGCAATCAGCCCCAGCATTTT
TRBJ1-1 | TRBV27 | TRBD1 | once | CASRRTGGYTEAFF | TGTGCCAGCAGACGGACAGGGGGCTACACTGAAGCTTTCTTT
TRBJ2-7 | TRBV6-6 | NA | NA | CASSYSPQSNEQYF | TGTGCCAGCAGTTACTCCCCGCAGAGTAACGAGCAGTACTTC
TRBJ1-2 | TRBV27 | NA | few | CASSSGALYGYTF | TGTGCCAGCAGTTCGGGAGCCCTGTATGGCTACACCTTC
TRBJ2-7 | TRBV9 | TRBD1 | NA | CASSQAGQGAHEQYF | TGTGCCAGCAGCCAAGCGGGACAGGGGGCTCACGAGCAGTACTTC
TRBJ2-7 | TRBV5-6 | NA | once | CASGIWASYEQYF | TGTGCCAGCGGAATTTGGGCCTCCTACGAGCAGTACTTC
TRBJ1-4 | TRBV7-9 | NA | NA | CASSLSAGATNEKLFF | TGTGCCAGCAGCTTATCCGCGGGAGCAACTAATGAAAAACTGTTTTTT
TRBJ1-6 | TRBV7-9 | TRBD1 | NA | CASSPSDRVGLSPLHF | TGTGCCAGCAGCCCGAGCGACAGGGTTGGATTGTCACCCCTCCACTTT
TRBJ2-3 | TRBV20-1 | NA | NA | CSAIDSQTQYF | TGCAGTGCTATTGACTCCCAGACGCAGTATTTT
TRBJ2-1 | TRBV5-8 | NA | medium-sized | CASSPWVSAEQFF | TGTGCCAGCAGCCCATGGGTATCGGCTGAGCAGTTCTTC
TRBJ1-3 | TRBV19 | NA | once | CASSMGEAGNTIYF | TGTGCCAGTAGTATGGGGGAAGCTGGAAACACCATATATTTT
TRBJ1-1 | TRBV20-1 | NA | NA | CSASRNTEAFF | TGCAGTGCTAGCAGGAACACTGAAGCTTTCTTT
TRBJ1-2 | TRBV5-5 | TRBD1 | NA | CASSVENYHRDRAGYTF | TGTGCCAGCAGCGTGGAGAACTACCACCGGGACAGGGCTGGCTACACCTTC
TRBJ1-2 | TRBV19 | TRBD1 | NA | CASRPGTDYGYTF | TGTGCCAGTAGACCCGGGACAGACTATGGCTACACCTTC
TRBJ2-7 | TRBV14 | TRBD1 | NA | CASSQRTGLRAEQYF | TGTGCCAGCAGCCAAAGGACAGGGCTACGGGCCGAGCAGTACTTC
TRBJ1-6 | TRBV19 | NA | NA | CASSTRDPNSPLHF | TGTGCCAGTAGTACCCGGGACCCTAATTCACCCCTCCACTTT
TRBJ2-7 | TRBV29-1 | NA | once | CSVLGRQDSNYEQYF | TGCAGCGTTTTGGGCAGGCAAGACTCCAATTACGAGCAGTACTTC
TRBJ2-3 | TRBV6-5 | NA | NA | CASSYSAGRPDTQYF | TGTGCCAGCAGTTACAGTGCGGGGAGACCAGATACGCAGTATTTT
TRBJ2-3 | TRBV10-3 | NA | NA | CAISGARGLVTQYF | TGTGCCATCAGTGGGGCTAGGGGATTGGTTACGCAGTATTTT
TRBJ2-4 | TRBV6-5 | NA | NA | CASSYSRTGGDIQYF | TGTGCCAGCAGTTACTCCAGGACAGGAGGGGACATTCAGTACTTC
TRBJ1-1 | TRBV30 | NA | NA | CAWSVRGGTEAFF | TGTGCCTGGAGTGTTAGGGGTGGGACTGAAGCTTTCTTT
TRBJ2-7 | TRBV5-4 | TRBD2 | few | CASSLLAGGREQYF | TGTGCCAGCAGCTTATTAGCGGGGGGGCGGGAGCAGTACTTC
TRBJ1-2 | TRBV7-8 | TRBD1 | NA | CASSNRGSGGGGYTF | TGTGCCAGCAGCAACAGGGGTTCGGGGGGCGGTGGCTACACCTTC
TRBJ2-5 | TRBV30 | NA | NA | CAWSVVAGETQYF | TGTGCCTGGAGTGTGGTAGCTGGGGAGACCCAGTACTTC
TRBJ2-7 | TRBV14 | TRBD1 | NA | CASSQAGPGQGAYEQYF | TGTGCCAGCAGCCAAGCGGGACCGGGACAGGGGGCCTACGAGCAGTACTTC